Listed below are T cell receptor beta chains from one sample, sequenced in a study of blood T cell repertoires in COVID-19. Libraries were prepared by immunoSEQ multiplex PCR; TCRdb keeps only in-frame clonotypes and omits some of them. Of hundreds of thousands of clones in the sample, roughly 89% are singletons; the top ten hold about 6.5%. The sample consisted of peripheral blood. The receptors were gathered from a man in his 60s who had recovered from COVID-19. Each CDR3 is given with its conserved first and last residue. Each record gives: clone size, J gene, D gene, V gene, CDR3 protein, CDR3 DNA. D genes are given only for firm matches. Part of the rows lack a size; the others show once, few, many or a class for expanded clones.

-,TRBJ2-2,TRBD1,TRBV4-3,CASSQEGTGGFWTGELFF,TGCGCCAGCAGCCAAGAAGGGACAGGGGGCTTTTGGACCGGGGAGCTGTTTTTT
-,TRBJ1-5,-,TRBV18,CASSVTDSNQPQHF,TGTGCCAGCTCAGTGACAGATAGCAATCAGCCCCAGCATTTT
-,TRBJ2-7,TRBD2,TRBV6-5,CASSSGSDRPEYF,TGTGCCAGCAGTAGCGGGAGTGATCGTCCGGAGTACTTC
-,TRBJ1-4,TRBD1,TRBV4-1,CASSAGQGGEKLFF,TGCGCCAGCAGCGCAGGACAGGGGGGCGAAAAACTGTTTTTT
-,TRBJ1-1,-,TRBV7-9,CASSQQGFSEAFF,TGTGCCAGCAGCCAACAGGGTTTCTCTGAAGCTTTCTTT
-,TRBJ1-6,TRBD1,TRBV4-3,CASSQSPRTGGNNSPLHF,TGCGCCAGCAGCCAAAGCCCCCGGACAGGTGGGAATAATTCACCCCTCCACTTT
-,TRBJ2-2,-,TRBV6-4,CASSTGTNTGELFF,TGTGCCAGCAGCACAGGGACAAACACCGGGGAGCTGTTTTTT
-,TRBJ2-1,TRBD2,TRBV11-3,CASSLGGGLAPYNEQFF,TGTGCCAGCAGCCTCGGCGGGGGACTAGCCCCCTACAATGAGCAGTTCTTC
-,TRBJ2-1,TRBD2,TRBV9,CASSVALAGVNEQFF,TGTGCCAGCAGCGTAGCACTAGCGGGAGTCAATGAGCAGTTCTTC
-,TRBJ2-3,TRBD2,TRBV7-3,CASSLRGGTSGVTDTQYF,TGTGCCAGCAGCTTAAGGGGCGGGACTAGCGGGGTTACAGATACGCAGTATTTT
once,TRBJ1-1,-,TRBV4-2,CASRPAQGGGVTEAFF,TGTGCCAGCAGGCCCGCACAGGGTGGGGGTGTCACTGAAGCTTTCTTT
once,TRBJ1-2,-,TRBV6-5,CASSFRGGGYTF,TGTGCCAGCAGTTTCCGTGGCGGTGGCTACACCTTC
-,TRBJ2-1,TRBD1,TRBV5-1,CASSQGTGGYNEQFF,TGCGCCAGCAGCCAGGGGACAGGGGGTTACAATGAGCAGTTCTTC
-,TRBJ2-5,TRBD2,TRBV9,CASSAHTVAGGQETQYF,TGTGCCAGCAGCGCCCACACCGTAGCGGGAGGGCAAGAGACCCAGTACTTC
-,TRBJ2-4,TRBD2,TRBV9,CASSVGGLAGAKNIQYF,TGTGCCAGCAGCGTAGGGGGACTAGCGGGAGCCAAAAACATTCAGTACTTC
-,TRBJ2-1,TRBD2,TRBV6-1,CASSVSGRAHNEQFF,TGTGCCAGCAGTGTCAGCGGGAGGGCCCACAATGAGCAGTTCTTC
-,TRBJ1-5,-,TRBV7-2,CASSLVSGGQPQHF,TGTGCCAGCAGCTTAGTATCCGGCGGTCAGCCCCAGCATTTT
-,TRBJ2-1,TRBD2,TRBV9,CASSVSAGGPSSYNEQFF,TGTGCCAGCAGCGTCTCAGCGGGGGGGCCTAGCTCCTACAATGAGCAGTTCTTC
-,TRBJ2-1,TRBD2,TRBV19,CASSAGTSGIVPYNEQFF,TGTGCCAGCAGCGCGGGGACTAGCGGGATCGTCCCCTACAATGAGCAGTTCTTC
-,TRBJ2-7,-,TRBV6-5,CASTLGGEQYF,TGTGCCAGCACGTTGGGGGGCGAGCAGTACTTC
-,TRBJ1-4,-,TRBV5-1,CASSLNAPGLGGNEKLFF,TGCGCCAGCAGCTTGAACGCCCCAGGTTTAGGAGGGAATGAAAAACTGTTTTTT
-,TRBJ2-1,TRBD2,TRBV7-3,CASSRTSDSYNEQFF,TGTGCCAGCAGTCGGACTAGCGACTCCTACAATGAGCAGTTCTTC
-,TRBJ2-4,TRBD2,TRBV7-2,CASNPTSGTIQYF,TGTGCCAGCAACCCGACTAGCGGGACCATTCAGTACTTC
-,TRBJ1-2,-,TRBV4-2,CASSQDRQVYGYTF,TGTGCCAGCAGCCAAGATAGGCAGGTCTATGGCTACACCTTC